This T cell receptor (beta chain) emerged from a study of cytomegalovirus exposure and HLA in healthy donors. J lost 1 base, V lost 7 bases, and 6 bases had no gene match. The CDR3 spans 15 residues. Looked up from germline, CDR1 is LGHNT and CDR2 is FRNRAP. The PCR used 60 Vbeta and 13 Jbeta primers. Measured with immunoSEQ multiplex PCR; TCRdb has only the in-frame clones, and not every one. The table lists around 140,000 clones, more than 75% of them singletons. This clone has a single count. The antigen is undetermined. Study conclusions and caveats: Later genetic work tied a missense DCLRE1C variant to beta-chain V and J trimming. With DRB1 most and HLA-C fewest, TCR association rates differed between HLA loci in a later analysis. In vitro testing confirmed a few CMV-associated chains as specific for CMV antigens.

The TCR sequence derives from a male donor in good health and CMV-seronegative. Material: PBMCs. J is TRBJ2-1 and V is TRBV12-5; TRBD1 agrees at 8 bases. Here the CDR3 reads CASANRDRSYNEQFF. The CDR3 DNA reads TGTGCTAGTGCCAACCGGGACAGGTCCTACAATGAGCAGTTCTTC.